The source of this T cell receptor (beta chain) is a study of immune evolution from preneoplasia to lung adenocarcinoma. TCRdb's copy holds only in-frame clones and misses some; the assay was immunoSEQ multiplex PCR. The sample records 3,000 to 4,500 clones, 80% being singletons. CDR3 length: 17 residues. CDR1 is SGHDT and CDR2 is YYEEEE in the germline V gene. Trimming removed 0 bases from V and 2 bases from J; junction bases left unmatched: 4. This TCR derives from a person aged 65-85 years with lung adenocarcinoma. This chain links TRBV5-6 with TRBJ2-7, with 14 positions matching TRBD2. The sequencing sample was made of FFPE lung adenocarcinoma in situ tissue. The CDR3 bases are TGTGCCAGCAGCTTGGGACTAGCGGGAGGGTCCCCCTACGAGCAGTACTTC. It encodes CASSLGLAGGSPYEQYF.